These 6 T cell receptor beta chains were sequenced from one sample in a study of somatic mutations in cytotoxic T cells in rheumatoid arthritis. Sequenced by immunoSEQ multiplex PCR; TCRdb stores in-frame clones only, minus some. The table lists approximately 5,300 clones, more than 75% of them singletons. The material was CD8+ T cells sorted from blood, obtained at a follow-up visit. The source is a man aged 40-55 years with rheumatoid arthritis.

The chain combines TRBV11-2 with TRBJ2-1; 8 nucleotides align to TRBD2. Germline CDR1 is SGHAT and CDR2 is FQNNGV. This CDR3 is built from 18 residues. Germline trimming cut 4 bases from V and 0 bases from J; bases unmatched to any gene: 11. CDR3 DNA sequence: TGTGCCAGCAGCTCGAGCACCCAGCGGGGGAGCTCCTACAATGAGCAGTTCTTC. This sequence encodes CASSSSTQRGSSYNEQFF.

This sequence joins TRBV10-2 and TRBJ2-7; D may be TRBD2 (5 bases). The CDR3 is 15 amino acids. Germline V gene sequence: CDR1 WSHSY, CDR2 SAAADI. V dropped 1 base and J dropped 0 bases, with 10 bases sitting between them. The CDR3 DNA reads TGCGCCAGCAGTGAGTTTGGGCTAGCCTCCTACGAGCAGTACTTC. Translation: CASSEFGLASYEQYF.

The V gene is TRBV4-3, the J gene TRBJ2-3; 12 bases line up with TRBD2. Germline CDR1 and CDR2: LGHNA and YSLEER. This CDR3 is built from 18 residues. The J segment lost 0 bases and the V segment lost 0 bases, leaving 4 bases of the junction unmatched. The CDR3, as DNA: TGCGCCAGCAGCCAAGAACTAGCGGGAGGACCTAGCACAGATACGCAGTATTTT. Its protein is CASSQELAGGPSTDTQYF.

The DNA for the CDR3 is TGTGCCAGCACCCAGGGGGACAGGAGCACAGATACGCAGTATTTT. It yields the protein CASTQGDRSTDTQYF. The chain has TRBV7-9 and TRBJ2-3, with 8 bases aligning to TRBD1. V gave up 7 bases and J gave up 0 bases; unmatched junction bases: 6. This CDR3 has 15 amino acids. Per germline, CDR1 SEHNR and CDR2 FQNEAQ (reference sequence). The variable domain in full, with the rest retrieved from reference TRBV7-9 and TRBJ2-3, is DTGVSQNPRHKITKRGQNVTFRCDPISEHNRLYWYRQTLGQGPEFLTYFQNEAQLEKSRLLSDRFSAERPKGSFSTLEIQRTEQGDSAMYLCASTQGDRSTDTQYFGPGTRLTVL.

By sample share, this clone is medium-sized. The chain combines TRBV7-9 with TRBJ1-2; D might be TRBD1 (6 bases). Per germline, CDR1 SEHNR and CDR2 FQNEAQ (reference sequence). The V and J ends lost 5 bases and 3 bases respectively, with 10 bases between them. There are 13 residues in the CDR3. CDR3 in amino acids: CASSIRGDYGYTF. DNA of the CDR3: TGTGCCAGCAGCATAAGGGGGGACTATGGCTACACCTTC.

The chain employs TRBV6-5 and TRBJ2-1, with 13 bases fitting TRBD2. The CDR3 runs 16 residues. The junction had 8 bases not matched to a gene; V was cut back by 4 bases and J by 8 bases. From germline, CDR1 is MNHEY and CDR2 SVGAGI. CDR3 sequence reads: CASSSRTSGSSDEQFF. DNA for the CDR3: TGTGCCAGCAGTTCGCGGACTAGCGGGAGTTCGGATGAGCAGTTCTTC.